This T cell receptor (beta chain) was observed in a study of long-term antiretroviral therapy in people with HIV. This was the immunoSEQ v3.0 assay at survey level. TCRdb's copy holds only in-frame clones and misses some; the assay was immunoSEQ multiplex PCR. The data hold 30,000 or so clones, with 93% observed a single time. The CDR3 extends over 13 amino acids. V lost 11 bases and J lost 8; bases outside the gene matches: 11. Germline-derived CDR1 and CDR2 are MDHEN and SYDVKM. The rearrangement links TRBV28 to TRBJ2-2, with 7 bases lining up with TRBD1. The source material was unsorted PBMCs, sampled 6.2 years after starting antiretroviral therapy. The sequence was collected from a man aged 40-49 years with HIV. In DNA, the CDR3 is TGTGCCGGACAGGCCAGAGTTAGGGGGGAGCTGTTTTTT. Translating gives CAGQARVRGELFF.